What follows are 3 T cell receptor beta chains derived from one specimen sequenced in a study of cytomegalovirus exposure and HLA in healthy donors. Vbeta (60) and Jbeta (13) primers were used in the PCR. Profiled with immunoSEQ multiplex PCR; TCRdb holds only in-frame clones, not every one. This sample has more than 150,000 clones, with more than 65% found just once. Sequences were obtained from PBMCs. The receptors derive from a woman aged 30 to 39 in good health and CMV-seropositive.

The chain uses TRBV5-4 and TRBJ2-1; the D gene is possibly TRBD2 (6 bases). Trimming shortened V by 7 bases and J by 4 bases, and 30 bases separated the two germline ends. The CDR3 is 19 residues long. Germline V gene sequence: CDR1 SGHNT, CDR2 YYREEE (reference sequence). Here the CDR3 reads CASCPGGELGVGWYNEQFF. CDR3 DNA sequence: TGTGCCAGCTGCCCCGGAGGGGAGTTGGGGGTTGGATGGTACAATGAGCAGTTCTTC.

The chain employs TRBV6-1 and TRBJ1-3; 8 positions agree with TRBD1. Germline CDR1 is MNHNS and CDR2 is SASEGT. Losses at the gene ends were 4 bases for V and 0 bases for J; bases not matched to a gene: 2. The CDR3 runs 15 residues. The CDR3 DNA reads TGTGCCAGCAGTGGGGACAGGATCTCTGGAAACACCATATATTTT. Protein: CASSGDRISGNTIYF.

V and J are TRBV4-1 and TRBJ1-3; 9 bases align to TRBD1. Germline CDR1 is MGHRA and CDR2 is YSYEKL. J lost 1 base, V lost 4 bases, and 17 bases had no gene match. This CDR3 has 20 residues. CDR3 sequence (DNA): TGCGCCAGCAGCCCCCAAAGGGTGGACAGGGGCAGCCCTTCTGGAAACACCATATATTTT. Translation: CASSPQRVDRGSPSGNTIYF.